This TCR beta chain comes out of a study of blood T cell repertoires in COVID-19. Background on the study: Sites in the United States, Italy and Spain provided acute and convalescent COVID-19 samples. T cells, B-cell-depleted T cells, or PBMCs provided the cDNA or gDNA that served as material.

As processed by the authors: Nucleated cell counts were estimated from reference gene primer amplification. TCRdb's table, derived via immunoSEQ multiplex PCR, lists solely in-frame clones and lacks some. V, J and clone size were drawn from that table, and D and trimming were deduced from the DNA. The sample lists 100,000 to 130,000 clones, roughly four fifths occurring once. Trimming took 6 bases from V and 0 from J, leaving 12 bases between them. Germline V gene sequence: CDR1 KGHSH, CDR2 LQKENI. The CDR3 consists of 15 residues. Material for sequencing was peripheral blood. This chain joins TRBV18 and TRBJ1-5; tentatively, D is TRBD1 (6 bases). This receptor was obtained from a woman in her 70s with acute or convalescent COVID-19. In DNA, the CDR3 is TGTGCCAGCTCCACGACAGGAGATAGCAATCAGCCCCAGCATTTT. Its protein is CASSTTGDSNQPQHF. The full variable domain, rest sourced from reference TRBV18 and TRBJ1-5, is NAGVMQNPRHLVRRRGQEARLRCSPMKGHSHVYWYRQLPEEGLKFMVYLQKENIIDESGMPKERFSAEFPKEGPSILRIQQVVRGDSAAYFCASSTTGDSNQPQHFGDGTRLSIL.